This passage covers 18 T cell receptor beta chains from one sample sequenced in a study of shared clonotypes between healthy human individuals. The data were produced by immunoSEQ multiplex PCR, yet TCRdb's version contains in-frame clones alone and is incomplete. The repertoire includes about 2 million clones, about 95% of them detected once, and roughly 0.13% sits in the top ten. The source material was naive CD4+ T cells sorted from blood. Subset noted: CD45RA+ positively selected. These receptors originate from a man between 18 and 29 years old in good health.

J is TRBJ1-2 and V is TRBV27, with D tentatively TRBD1 (6 bases). Germline CDR1 reads MNHEY; CDR2 reads SMNVEV (reference sequence). V was clipped by 4 bases and J by 3 bases, with 18 bases between them. The CDR3 contains 16 residues. CDR3 sequence (DNA): TGTGCCAGCAGTTCCTCCCGTCCGGGGGGCGACTATGGCTACACCTTC. It yields the protein CASSSSRPGGDYGYTF.

V usage is TRBV5-4 and J usage is TRBJ1-2; possibly TRBD1 for D (5 bases). V lost 0 bases and J 9 bases, leaving 18 bases between the germline ends. Germline V gene data show CDR1 as SGHNT and CDR2 as YYREEE (reference sequence). This CDR3 has 15 amino acids. CDR3 sequence reads: CASSLGQDSGMSYTF. Written as DNA, the CDR3 is TGTGCCAGCAGCTTGGGCCAAGACAGCGGTATGAGCTACACCTTC.

The J gene is TRBJ1-2, the V gene TRBV30; 10 bases agree with TRBD1. Unmatched junction bases numbered 4, after V lost 8 bases and J lost 4 bases. CDR1 and CDR2 from the germline V gene are GTSNPN and SVGIG (reference sequence). This CDR3 spans 12 amino acids. The CDR3 here is CAGDRGGYGYTF. As DNA, the CDR3 is TGTGCCGGGGACAGGGGAGGCTATGGCTACACCTTC.

The chain is built from TRBV29-1 and TRBJ1-2; D ambiguous. CDR1 is SQVTM, CDR2 ANQGSEA, per germline. This CDR3 contains 16 residues. The V and J ends lost 0 bases and 7 bases respectively, with 21 bases between them. CDR3 in amino acids: CSVEDPRTAVIAGYTF. The CDR3 DNA reads TGCAGCGTTGAAGACCCTAGGACTGCTGTTATTGCTGGCTACACCTTC.

The rearrangement joins TRBV18 to TRBJ2-3, with D unclear. Deletions cut 3 bases from V and 1 base from J, with 14 bases between. The CDR3 length is 16 residues. Germline V lookup: CDR1 KGHSH, CDR2 LQKENI. This CDR3 is CASSPPGGTRTDTQYF. Here the CDR3 DNA reads TGTGCCAGCTCACCTCCGGGCGGTACGCGCACAGATACGCAGTATTTT.

The V gene is TRBV27, the J gene TRBJ2-7; 8 bases line up with TRBD2. CDR1 MNHEY and CDR2 SMNVEV come from the germline V gene (reference sequence). V shed 4 bases and J 2 bases; nucleotides not matched to a gene: 7. The CDR3 consists of 15 residues. CDR3 in amino acids: CASSSRTSPPYEQYF. The DNA of the CDR3 is TGTGCCAGCAGTTCCAGGACTAGCCCTCCCTACGAGCAGTACTTC.

The chain joins TRBV30 to TRBJ2-4; D call uncertain. CDR3 length: 13 residues. Trimming took 0 bases from V and 9 from J, leaving 12 bases between them. Germline V lookup: CDR1 GTSNPN, CDR2 SVGIG (reference sequence). CDR3 in amino acids: CAWSVEGFSIQYF. CDR3 nucleotide sequence: TGTGCCTGGAGTGTAGAAGGGTTTAGCATTCAGTACTTC.

A word on this clone: Within the sample, other DNA sequences also encode this same CDR3. V usage is TRBV11-2 and J usage is TRBJ2-7, with D unresolved. CDR1 and CDR2 (germline): SGHAT, FQNNGV. The CDR3 has 14 residues. The V end lost 0 bases, the J end lost 1 base, and 7 bases lay between the germline ends. CDR3 region: CASSLDRYSYEQYF. The CDR3 DNA sequence: TGTGCCAGCAGCTTAGATCGGTATTCCTACGAGCAGTACTTC.

The chain has TRBV15 and TRBJ1-4, with 8 bases fitting TRBD1. The trim removed 1 base at V and 5 bases at J, leaving 9 bases unmatched. The CDR3 runs to 17 residues. The germline V gene has CDR1 LNHNV and CDR2 YYDKDF (reference sequence). CDR3 sequence (DNA): TGTGCCACCAGCAGAGGCCTGAAACAGGGGGGCAATGAAAAACTGTTTTTT. Translating it yields CATSRGLKQGGNEKLFF. The variable domain in full, completed from reference TRBV15 and TRBJ1-4, reads DAMVIQNPRYQVTQFGKPVTLSCSQTLNHNVMYWYQQKSSQAPKLLFHYYDKDFNNEADTPDNFQSRRPNTSFCFLDIRSPGLGDTAMYLCATSRGLKQGGNEKLFFGSGTQLSVL.

The chain has TRBV28 and TRBJ1-4; no firm D call. Trimming took off 4 bases at V and 3 bases at J, with 9 bases between the two ends. Looked up from germline, CDR1 is MDHEN and CDR2 is SYDVKM. This CDR3 is 14 amino acids long. CDR3: CASSSVGANEKLFF. The CDR3 coding sequence is TGTGCCAGCAGTTCGGTTGGGGCTAATGAAAAACTGTTTTTT.

The chain combines TRBV7-3 with TRBJ1-1; weak D call: TRBD1 (5 bases). The CDR3 is 13 amino acids. V gave up 4 bases and J gave up 7 bases, with 13 bases separating them. Germline V gene sequence: CDR1 SGHTA, CDR2 FQGTGA. DNA of the CDR3: TGTGCCAGCAGCTCAACAATACAGGATGAAGCTTTCTTT. This gives the protein CASSSTIQDEAFF.

The CDR3 DNA sequence: TGTGCCAGCAGTTACTCGAAGGGCAGGGCGGGCGAGACCCAGTACTTC. It codes for CASSYSKGRAGETQYF. The chain couples TRBV6-5 to TRBJ2-5; D assignment may be TRBD1 or TRBD2 (5 bases each). The CDR3 runs 16 residues. Trimming cost V 0 bases and J 5 bases, with 16 bases left between them. The germline CDR1 and CDR2 sequences are MNHEY and SVGAGI.

V usage is TRBV30 and J usage is TRBJ2-1; perhaps TRBD2 as D (7 bases). This CDR3 region has 14 residues. V dropped 0 bases and J dropped 13 bases, with 19 bases sitting between them. Germline V gives CDR1 GTSNPN, CDR2 SVGIG (reference sequence). This chain's CDR3 is CAWSVQGGSGFQFF. CDR3 in DNA: TGTGCCTGGAGTGTACAGGGCGGGAGTGGCTTCCAGTTCTTC.

As concerns this clone: The sample has other DNA sequences that encode this CDR3 too. The rearrangement links TRBV9 to TRBJ1-1; D call uncertain. Trimming took 0 bases from V and 0 from J, leaving 3 bases between them. Germline assignment: CDR1 SGDLS and CDR2 YYNGEE. The CDR3 is 13 amino acids. This CDR3 reads CASSVAMNTEAFF. For the CDR3, the DNA is TGTGCCAGCAGCGTAGCCATGAACACTGAAGCTTTCTTT.

In this sample, this clone turned up once. The chain uses TRBV2 and TRBJ2-7, with D possibly matching TRBD2 (5 bases). The CDR3 has 12 amino acids. Trimming removed 7 bases from V and 8 bases from J, with 15 bases in between. The germline V gene has CDR1 SNHLY and CDR2 FYNNEI. CDR3 nucleotide sequence: TGTGCCAGCACCCAGACGCCGGGGAAGCAGTACTTC. This codes for CASTQTPGKQYF.

V and J are TRBV5-1 and TRBJ2-3; TRBD2 agrees at 12 bases. The V and J ends lost 2 bases and 0 bases, in that order; junction bases with no gene match: 16. Germline values: CDR1 SGHRS, CDR2 YFSETQ. The CDR3 length is 21 residues. CDR3 sequence: CASSFSGQGLAGRASTDTQYF. Here the CDR3 DNA reads TGCGCCAGCAGCTTCAGCGGGCAGGGACTAGCGGGTCGCGCTAGCACAGATACGCAGTATTTT. The full variable domain, its missing parts supplied by reference TRBV5-1 and TRBJ2-3, is KAGVTQTPRYLIKTRGQQVTLSCSPISGHRSVSWYQQTPGQGLQFLFEYFSETQRNKGNFPGRFSGRQFSNSRSEMNVSTLELGDSALYLCASSFSGQGLAGRASTDTQYFGPGTRLTVL.

The rearrangement uses TRBV28 and TRBJ2-3; D is unclear. The V end was cut by 2 bases, the J end by 0 bases, with 3 bases between. This CDR3 is 13 amino acids long. Germline V CDR1 and CDR2: MDHEN, SYDVKM. CDR3 sequence: CASSLGSTDTQYF. In DNA form, the CDR3 reads TGTGCCAGCAGTTTAGGTAGCACAGATACGCAGTATTTT.

The CDR3 sequence: CASSYTGTGETQYF. CDR3 DNA sequence: TGTGCCAGCAGCTATACAGGGACCGGGGAGACCCAGTACTTC. The J gene is TRBJ2-5, the V gene TRBV5-4; possible D gene TRBD1, 6 bases. The CDR3 consists of 14 residues. V lost 3 bases to trimming and J lost 5 bases, with 14 bases between them. Germline V gene data show CDR1 as SGHNT and CDR2 as YYREEE (reference sequence). The variable domain in full, completed from reference TRBV5-4 and TRBJ2-5, reads ETGVTQSPTHLIKTRGQQVTLRCSSQSGHNTVSWYQQALGQGPQFIFQYYREEENGRGNFPPRFSGLQFPNYSSELNVNALELDDSALYLCASSYTGTGETQYFGPGTRLLVL.